This is a list of T cell receptor beta chains from one sample in a study of cytomegalovirus exposure and HLA in healthy donors. The data were produced by immunoSEQ multiplex PCR, yet TCRdb's version contains in-frame clones alone and is incomplete. Of 200,000 to 250,000 clones detected, 70% to 90% appear once; the ten largest clones hold 0.2% to 0.3%. Sequencing was performed on PBMCs. The receptors derive from a girl aged 2 to 10 in good health and CMV-seronegative. CDR3s include the opening cysteine and the closing phenylalanine or tryptophan. Fields, in order: J gene, D gene, CDR3 length, clone size, V gene, CDR3 protein, CDR3 DNA. A D gene is named only where the DNA matches it firmly. Some rows have no size entry. The others give once, few or many, or a class for an expanded clone.

TRBJ2-2 | TRBD2 | 17 | - | TRBV14 | CASSQGGLAGLTGELFF | TGTGCCAGCAGCCAAGGGGGACTAGCGGGTCTCACCGGGGAGCTGTTTTTT
TRBJ2-7 | TRBD2 | 15 | - | TRBV5-1 | CASSLGTSGFYEQYF | TGCGCCAGCAGCTTGGGGACTAGCGGATTCTACGAGCAGTACTTC
TRBJ1-1 | - | 14 | - | TRBV4-1 | CASSQDQGNTEAFF | TGCGCCAGCAGCCAAGATCAGGGCAACACTGAAGCTTTCTTT
TRBJ1-1 | - | 15 | - | TRBV19 | CASSISGGVDTEAFF | TGTGCCAGTAGTATATCTGGGGGGGTAGACACTGAAGCTTTCTTT
TRBJ2-1 | TRBD2 | 18 | - | TRBV7-9 | CASSGKRTSGRFVNEQFF | TGTGCCAGCAGCGGAAAACGGACTAGCGGGAGATTCGTCAATGAGCAGTTCTTC
TRBJ2-1 | - | 13 | - | TRBV2 | CASILQVANEQFF | TGTGCCAGCATACTACAGGTGGCCAATGAGCAGTTCTTC
TRBJ2-7 | - | 11 | - | TRBV20-1 | CSAPFGGEQYF | TGCAGTGCGCCCTTCGGGGGCGAGCAGTACTTC
TRBJ2-3 | - | 17 | - | TRBV19 | CASSIGRGGPVRDTQYF | TGTGCCAGTAGTATTGGACGTGGCGGGCCCGTTAGGGATACGCAGTATTTT
TRBJ2-5 | - | 11 | - | TRBV5-1 | CASRSQETQYF | TGCGCCAGCAGGAGCCAAGAGACCCAGTACTTC
TRBJ2-3 | TRBD2 | 17 | - | TRBV10-1 | CASSQGLAGVVGDTQYF | TGCGCCAGCAGCCAGGGACTAGCGGGAGTCGTGGGAGATACGCAGTATTTT
TRBJ2-4 | - | 16 | - | TRBV4-2 | CASSQDLDRGWNIQYF | TGTGCCAGCAGCCAAGATTTGGATAGAGGATGGAACATTCAGTACTTC
TRBJ2-3 | TRBD1 | 14 | once | TRBV30 | CAWSLTGAGDTQYF | TGTGCCTGGAGTCTGACAGGGGCAGGGGATACGCAGTATTTT
TRBJ1-6 | - | 12 | - | TRBV11-2 | CASSPNRVSLHF | TGTGCCAGCAGCCCGAACCGGGTATCCCTCCACTTT
TRBJ2-2 | - | 14 | - | TRBV7-8 | CASSRDIPTGELFF | TGTGCCAGCAGCCGGGACATCCCCACCGGGGAGCTGTTTTTT
TRBJ2-5 | - | 15 | - | TRBV27 | CASSLVKPQSKTQYF | TGTGCCAGCAGTTTAGTGAAACCACAATCAAAGACCCAGTACTTC
TRBJ1-2 | TRBD1 | 13 | - | TRBV6-1 | CASKGQGTYGYTF | TGTGCCAGCAAAGGACAGGGTACCTATGGCTACACCTTC
TRBJ2-7 | - | 14 | - | TRBV6-1 | CASSVEFYYYEQYF | TGTGCCAGCAGTGTGGAGTTCTACTACTACGAGCAGTACTTC
TRBJ1-3 | - | 13 | - | TRBV30 | CAWSVLSGNTIYF | TGTGCCTGGAGTGTACTCTCTGGAAACACCATATATTTT
TRBJ1-2 | TRBD1 | 17 | - | TRBV4-1 | CASSQRQTGAFPYGYTF | TGCGCCAGCAGCCAACGCCAGACAGGGGCCTTCCCCTATGGCTACACCTTC
TRBJ2-6 | TRBD1 | 15 | - | TRBV19 | CASNRQGSGANVLTF | TGTGCCAGTAACAGACAGGGCTCTGGGGCCAACGTCCTGACTTTC